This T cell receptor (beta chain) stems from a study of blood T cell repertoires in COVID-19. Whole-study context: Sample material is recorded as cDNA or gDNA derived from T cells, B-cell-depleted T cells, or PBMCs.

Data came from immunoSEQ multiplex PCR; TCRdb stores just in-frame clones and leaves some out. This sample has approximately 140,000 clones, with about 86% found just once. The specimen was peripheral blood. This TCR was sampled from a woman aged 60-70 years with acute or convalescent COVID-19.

The CDR3 DNA sequence: TGTGCCAGCAGCCAAGTAAGCGGGCGTCCTAGCACAGATACGCAGTATTTT. Protein sequence: CASSQVSGRPSTDTQYF. The chain is built from TRBV14 and TRBJ2-3; possibly TRBD2 for D (6 bases). Germline V gene data show CDR1 as SGHDN and CDR2 as FVKESK. The CDR3 has 17 amino acids. Trimming left V 1 base short and J 0 bases short, with 14 bases between.